A single sample is the source of the 8 T cell receptor beta chains below, sequenced in a study of cytotoxic CD8 clonotypes in ibrutinib-treated CLL. Only in-frame clones appear in the TCRdb table, and some are missing; sequencing was by immunoSEQ multiplex PCR. Of 45,000 to 60,000 clones listed, around 60% are singletons. This specimen consisted of PBMCs, obtained after 24 months of ibrutinib treatment. Every receptor here comes from a human donor with chronic lymphocytic leukemia.

The rearrangement joins TRBV27 to TRBJ2-7; possible D gene TRBD2, 6 bases. There are 15 residues in the CDR3. Trimming took off 7 bases at V and 2 bases at J, with 18 bases between the two ends. The V gene's germline CDR1 is MNHEY and CDR2 SMNVEV (reference sequence). CDR3 sequence: CASKSYGGSTYEQYF. The CDR3 region has the DNA TGTGCCAGCAAATCTTACGGGGGATCAACCTACGAGCAGTACTTC.

J is TRBJ1-5 and V is TRBV10-3; D is perhaps TRBD1 (5 bases). The CDR3 covers 14 residues. Germline V gene lookup returns CDR1 ENHRY and CDR2 SYGVKD. V was shortened by 10 bases and J by 4 bases, with 17 bases between the two germline ends. CDR3 loop: CATRGEASNQPQHF. The CDR3 DNA sequence: TGTGCCACTCGGGGGGAGGCCTCAAATCAGCCCCAGCATTTT.

This chain links TRBV5-4 with TRBJ2-3, with 7 bases lining up with TRBD1. The CDR3 contains 17 residues. V trimming: 4 bases; J trimming: 0 bases; junction bases outside the gene matches: 11. Germline loops: CDR1 SGHNT, CDR2 YYREEE (reference sequence). The CDR3 is CASSPWDSYSSTDTQYF. The CDR3 DNA follows: TGTGCCAGCAGCCCTTGGGACAGCTACTCTAGCACAGATACGCAGTATTTT.

The chain joins TRBV18 to TRBJ2-1; a weak D match, TRBD2 (5 bases). Trimming removed 5 bases at V and 4 bases at J, with 12 bases between. This CDR3 comprises 14 residues. CDR1 KGHSH and CDR2 LQKENI come from the germline V gene. This chain's CDR3 is CASSGEPFYNEQFF. The CDR3 nucleotides are TGTGCCAGCTCAGGGGAGCCCTTTTACAATGAGCAGTTCTTC.

This clone was detected a few times. V is TRBV9 and J is TRBJ2-2; 10 positions match TRBD2. The CDR3 sequence is 17 residues long. The germline gives CDR1 SGDLS, CDR2 YYNGEE. The V segment lost 2 bases and the J segment 2 bases; nucleotides outside the gene matches: 6. The CDR3 DNA reads TGTGCCAGCAGCGTGTATAGCGGGGGGTTAAACACCGGGGAGCTGTTTTTT. Its protein is CASSVYSGGLNTGELFF.

The chain employs TRBV9 and TRBJ2-3; TRBD1 or TRBD2 may be the D gene (6 bases each). V was trimmed by 0 bases and J by 11 bases, leaving 7 bases between them. The germline gives CDR1 SGDLS, CDR2 YYNGEE. This CDR3 has 11 amino acids. CDR3: CASSVEGGQYF. The CDR3 DNA is TGTGCCAGCAGCGTAGAGGGGGGGCAGTATTTT.

The chain uses TRBV7-9 and TRBJ1-6, with D possibly matching TRBD1 (5 bases). The CDR3 is 14 residues long. Trimming stripped 2 bases from V and 10 bases from J, with 12 bases between. Germline lookup yields CDR1 SEHNR and CDR2 FQNEAQ (reference sequence). DNA of the CDR3: TGTGCCAGCAGCTTATCAGGGAGGAGGTCACCCCTCCACTTT. Residues: CASSLSGRRSPLHF.

This clone was seen a few times. The chain combines TRBV28 with TRBJ2-1, with 8 bases matching TRBD2. V trimming: 6 bases; J trimming: 8 bases; junction bases outside the gene matches: 12. The CDR3 runs to 15 residues. CDR1 and CDR2 (germline): MDHEN, SYDVKM. The CDR3 here is CASRPTSGRAHEQFF. The DNA of the CDR3 is TGTGCCAGCAGACCCACTAGCGGTCGTGCCCATGAGCAGTTCTTC.